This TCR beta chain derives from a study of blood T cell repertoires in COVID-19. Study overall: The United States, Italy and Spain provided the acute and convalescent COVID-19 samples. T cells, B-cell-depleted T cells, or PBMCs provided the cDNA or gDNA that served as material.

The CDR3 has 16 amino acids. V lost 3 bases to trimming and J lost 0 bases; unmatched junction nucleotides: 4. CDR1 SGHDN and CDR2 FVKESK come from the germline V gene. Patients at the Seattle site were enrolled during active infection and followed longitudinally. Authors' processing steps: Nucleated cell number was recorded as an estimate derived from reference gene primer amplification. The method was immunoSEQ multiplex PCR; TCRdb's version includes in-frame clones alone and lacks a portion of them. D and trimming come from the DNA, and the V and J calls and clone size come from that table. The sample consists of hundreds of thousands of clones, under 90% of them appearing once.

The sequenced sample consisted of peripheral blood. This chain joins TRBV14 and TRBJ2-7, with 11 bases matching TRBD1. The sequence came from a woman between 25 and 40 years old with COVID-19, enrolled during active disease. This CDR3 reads CASSQSGTGGSYEQYV. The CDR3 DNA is TGTGCCAGCAGCCAGAGCGGGACAGGGGGCTCCTACGAGCAGTACGTC.